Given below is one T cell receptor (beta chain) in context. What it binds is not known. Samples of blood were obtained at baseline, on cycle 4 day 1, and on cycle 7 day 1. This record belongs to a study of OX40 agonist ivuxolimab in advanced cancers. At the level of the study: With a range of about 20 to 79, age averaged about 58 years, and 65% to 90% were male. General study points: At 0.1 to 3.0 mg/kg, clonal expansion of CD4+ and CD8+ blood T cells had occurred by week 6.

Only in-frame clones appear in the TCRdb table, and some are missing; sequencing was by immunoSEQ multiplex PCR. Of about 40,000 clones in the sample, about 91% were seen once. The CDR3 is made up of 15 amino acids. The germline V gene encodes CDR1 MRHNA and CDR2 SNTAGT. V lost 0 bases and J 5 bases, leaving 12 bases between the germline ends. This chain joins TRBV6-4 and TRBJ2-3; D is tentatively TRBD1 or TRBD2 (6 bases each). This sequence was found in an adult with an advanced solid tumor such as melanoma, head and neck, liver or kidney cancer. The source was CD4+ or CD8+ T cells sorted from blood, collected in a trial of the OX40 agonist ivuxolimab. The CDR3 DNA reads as TGTGCCAGCAGTGACTCCGGAGGGGGTCGAGATACGCAGTATTTT. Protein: CASSDSGGGRDTQYF.